This TCR beta chain is drawn from a study of blood T cell repertoires in COVID-19. Study in general: The origin of the acute and convalescent COVID-19 samples was the United States, Italy and Spain. T cells, B-cell-depleted T cells, or PBMCs supplied cDNA or gDNA.

Recruited during active infection, patients (from Seattle) were subsequently followed longitudinally. Per the original methods: Amplified reference gene primers provided the basis for estimating nucleated cell counts. The table came from immunoSEQ multiplex PCR; TCRdb's copy has only in-frame clones and leaves some out. That table supplies the V and J calls and clone size; D and trimming were determined from the DNA. The table includes more than 200,000 clones, around 84% detected once. The V and J ends lost 2 bases and 14 bases, in that order; junction bases with no gene match: 10. Germline V CDR1 and CDR2: MNHNS, SASEGT. This CDR3 has 13 amino acids.

This chain connects TRBV6-1 to TRBJ1-2; 8 bases are a match to TRBD1. Material for sequencing was peripheral blood. This TCR was recovered from a woman of 80 years or more with COVID-19, enrolled during active disease. The CDR3 coding sequence is TGTGCCAGCAGTGAATGGACAGGGCCCGCTGGTACCTTC. Translated, it gives CASSEWTGPAGTF.